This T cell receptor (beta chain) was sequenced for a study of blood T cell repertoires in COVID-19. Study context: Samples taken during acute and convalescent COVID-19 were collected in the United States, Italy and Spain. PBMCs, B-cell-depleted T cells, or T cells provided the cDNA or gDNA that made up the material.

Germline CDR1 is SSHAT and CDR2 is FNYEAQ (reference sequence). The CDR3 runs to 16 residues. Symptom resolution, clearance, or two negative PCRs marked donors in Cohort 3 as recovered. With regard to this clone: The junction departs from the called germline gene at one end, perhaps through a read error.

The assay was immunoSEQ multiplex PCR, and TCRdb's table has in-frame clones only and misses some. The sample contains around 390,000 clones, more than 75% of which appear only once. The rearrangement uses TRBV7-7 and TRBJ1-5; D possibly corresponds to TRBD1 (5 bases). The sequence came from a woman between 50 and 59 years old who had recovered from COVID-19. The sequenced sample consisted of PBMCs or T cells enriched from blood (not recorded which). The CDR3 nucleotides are TGTGCTAGCAGCTTATTTCCGGACCCCGGGGGGCAGCCCCAGCATTTT. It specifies CASSLFPDPGGQPQHF.